Reported below is one T cell receptor beta chain. Its antigen remains unknown. This sample is part of a study of cytomegalovirus exposure and HLA in healthy donors. Study results and limitations: In vitro checks showed that a few CMV-associated chains really do target CMV antigens. The study listed 150 to 200 cytomegalovirus-associated TCR beta chains. What a later analysis showed was that several of the most significant clusters appeared linked to common viral pathogens.

Both 60 Vbeta primers and 13 Jbeta primers went into the PCR. Measured with immunoSEQ multiplex PCR; TCRdb has only the in-frame clones, and not every one. The sample carries 100,000 to 150,000 clones, approximately 78% recorded once. Losses at the gene ends were 5 bases for V and 11 bases for J; bases not matched to a gene: 14. This CDR3 is 14 amino acids long. CDR1 is MNHNY and CDR2 is SVGAGI in the germline V gene (reference sequence). Donors counted as nominally healthy when sampled, yet unrecorded immune exposures were likely. The TCR comes from a man aged 35-49 years in good health and CMV-seronegative. The sample taken for sequencing was PBMCs. The chain joins TRBV6-6 to TRBJ2-5, with 7 nucleotides matching TRBD2. The CDR3 region is CASSPGPPPREQYF. In DNA, the CDR3 is TGTGCCAGCAGTCCCGGGCCACCCCCGCGGGAGCAGTACTTC.